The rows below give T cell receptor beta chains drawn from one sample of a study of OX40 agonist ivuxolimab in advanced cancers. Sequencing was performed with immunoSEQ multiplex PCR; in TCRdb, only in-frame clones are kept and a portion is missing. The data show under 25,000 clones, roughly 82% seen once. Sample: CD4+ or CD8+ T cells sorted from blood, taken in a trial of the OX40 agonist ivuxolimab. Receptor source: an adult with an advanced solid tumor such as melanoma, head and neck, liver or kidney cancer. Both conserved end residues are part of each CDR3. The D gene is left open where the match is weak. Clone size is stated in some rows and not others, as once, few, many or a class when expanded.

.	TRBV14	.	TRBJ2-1	TGTGCCAGCAGCCAACAGGCAACTAGCTGGGGAAATGAGCAGTTCTTC	CASSQQATSWGNEQFF
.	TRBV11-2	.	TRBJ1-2	TGTGCCAGCAGCTTGAGGGAGTCATCTAACTATGGCTACACCTTC	CASSLRESSNYGYTF
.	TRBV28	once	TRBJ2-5	TGTGCCAGCAGTTTATCGGGGGGCGCGGGGGCCCAGTACTTC	CASSLSGGAGAQYF
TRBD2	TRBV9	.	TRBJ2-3	TGTGCCAGCAGCGTCACTAGCGAGGGTTCCACAGATACGCAGTATTTT	CASSVTSEGSTDTQYF
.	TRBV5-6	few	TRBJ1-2	TGTGCCAGCAGCATTATCCTCTCAGGGAGAGGCTACACCTTC	CASSIILSGRGYTF
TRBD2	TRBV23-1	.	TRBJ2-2	TGCGCCAGCAGCCGCGCCGGGACTAGCGGGATGAACACCGGGGAGCTGTTTTTT	CASSRAGTSGMNTGELFF
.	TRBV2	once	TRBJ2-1	TGTGCCAGCACTCCTTTGGGCGCAAGCCGCAATGAGCAGTTCTTC	CASTPLGASRNEQFF
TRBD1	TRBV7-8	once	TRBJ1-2	TGTGCCAGCAGCCGCCGGGACAGGGAGGCTGGCTACACCTTC	CASSRRDREAGYTF
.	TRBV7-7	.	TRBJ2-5	TGTGCCAGCAGCTTTAATCGCCCAGGGCAGGGAGAGACCCAGTACTTC	CASSFNRPGQGETQYF
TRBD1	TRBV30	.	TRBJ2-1	TGTGCCTCCCGACAGGGGTGGAATGAGCAGTTCTTC	CASRQGWNEQFF
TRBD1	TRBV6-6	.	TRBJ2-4	TGTGCCAGCAGTCTCGGCAGGGGGGCCAAAAACATTCAGTACTTC	CASSLGRGAKNIQYF
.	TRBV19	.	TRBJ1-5	TGTGCCAGTAGTATCCGCAACAGCAATCAGCCCCAGCATTTT	CASSIRNSNQPQHF
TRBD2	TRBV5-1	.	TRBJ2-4	TGCGCCAGCAGCGGAGCGGGAGGGGAAAACATTCAGTACTTC	CASSGAGGENIQYF
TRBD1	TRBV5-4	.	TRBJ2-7	TGTGCCAGCAGCCGTTGGGGGACAGGTCCCGTCGAGCAGTACTTC	CASSRWGTGPVEQYF
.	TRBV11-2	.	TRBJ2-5	TGTGCCAGCAGCTTGACTGTGGGTGGGTTAGTGGAGACCCAGTACTTC	CASSLTVGGLVETQYF
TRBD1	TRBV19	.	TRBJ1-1	TGTGCCAGTAGTATAGGTGGGACAGGGGGAGGTACTGAAGCTTTCTTT	CASSIGGTGGGTEAFF
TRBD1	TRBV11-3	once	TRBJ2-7	TGTGCCAGCAGCTTAGACAGGGGTTGCGGACAGGGGCCCTACGAGCAGTACTTC	CASSLDRGCGQGPYEQYF
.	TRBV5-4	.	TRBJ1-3	TGTGCCAGCAGCCGCCGGGGGTACGGAAACACCATATATTTT	CASSRRGYGNTIYF
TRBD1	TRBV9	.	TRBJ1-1	TGTGCCGGCAGCGCTAGGGGCCAGGGGGCCCTTATCTCTGAAGCTTTCTTT	CAGSARGQGALISEAFF
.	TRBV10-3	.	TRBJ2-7	TGTGCCATCAGTGAGCGGGGGTCGTACGACGAGCAGTACTTC	CAISERGSYDEQYF
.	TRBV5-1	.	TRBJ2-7	TGCGCCAGCAGCTTGGAAGGGAGCTCCTACGAGCAGTACTTC	CASSLEGSSYEQYF
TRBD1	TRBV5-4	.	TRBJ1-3	TGTGCCAGCAGTACAGGGGGTACCGTCTCTGGAAACACCATATATTTT	CASSTGGTVSGNTIYF
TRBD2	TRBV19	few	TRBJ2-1	TGTGCCAGTAGTCTAACTAGCGGGAGGCCCCATGAGCAGTTCTTC	CASSLTSGRPHEQFF
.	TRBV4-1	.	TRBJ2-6	TGCGCCAGCAGCCAAGATTGGGTGACCAACGTCCTGACTTTC	CASSQDWVTNVLTF
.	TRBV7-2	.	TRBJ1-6	TGTGCCAGCAGCCCCGCCTTAAGGGCGAATTCACCCCTCCACTTT	CASSPALRANSPLHF
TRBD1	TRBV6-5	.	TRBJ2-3	TGTGCCAGCAGACTCGACAGGGGTAGCACAGATACGCAGTATTTT	CASRLDRGSTDTQYF
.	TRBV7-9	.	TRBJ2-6	TGTGCCAGCAGCTCCGGATCTGGGGCCAACGTCCTGACTTTC	CASSSGSGANVLTF
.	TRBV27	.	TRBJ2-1	TGTGCCAGGTTAGGGGTTAATGAGCAGTTCTTC	CARLGVNEQFF
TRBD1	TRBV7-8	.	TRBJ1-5	TGTGCCAGCAGCACCCGACAGGGGGGCAATCAGCCCCAGCATTTT	CASSTRQGGNQPQHF
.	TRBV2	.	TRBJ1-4	TGTGCCAGCAGTGGAAGTGGGGAAAAACTGTTTTTT	CASSGSGEKLFF
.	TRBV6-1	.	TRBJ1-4	TGTGCCAGCCTATATCGGGGGCGGGGTGAAAAACTGTTTTTT	CASLYRGRGEKLFF
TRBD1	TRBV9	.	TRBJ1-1	TGTGCCAGCAGCGCTAGGGGCCAGGGGGCCCTTATCTCTGAAGCTTTCTTT	CASSARGQGALISEAFF
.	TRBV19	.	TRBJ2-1	TGTGCCAGTAGAAGCAGCAAGTTCTACAATGAGCAGTTCTTC	CASRSSKFYNEQFF
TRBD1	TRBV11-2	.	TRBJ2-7	TGTGCCAGCAGCTCCCCGCAGGGGGCGGAGGAGCAGTACTTC	CASSSPQGAEEQYF
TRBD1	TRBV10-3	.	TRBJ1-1	TGTGCCATCAGCTCATCTACAGGGGGCGGAAACACTGAAGCTTTCTTT	CAISSSTGGGNTEAFF
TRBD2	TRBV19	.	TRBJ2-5	TGTGCCAGTAGTTTACTAGCGGGGGAGACCCAGTACTTC	CASSLLAGETQYF
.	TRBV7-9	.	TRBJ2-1	TGTGCCAGCAGCTTAGGTTTGGCGGGGAACCGGGATGAGCAGTTCTTC	CASSLGLAGNRDEQFF
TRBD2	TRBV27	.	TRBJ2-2	TGTGCCAGCAGTTTAAGAGGCGGGACGGGGGGCACCGGGGAGCTGTTTTTT	CASSLRGGTGGTGELFF
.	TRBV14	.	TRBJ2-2	TGTGCCAGCAGCCAAGATAAAGCTGTCAGGAAAAGAACCGGGGAGCTGTTTTTT	CASSQDKAVRKRTGELFF
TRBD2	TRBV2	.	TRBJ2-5	TGTGCCAGCAGTGAAAGTTCCATACGACTAGCGGGAGTGACCCAAGAGACCCAGTACTTC	CASSESSIRLAGVTQETQYF
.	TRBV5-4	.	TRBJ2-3	TGTGCCAGCAGCTTCCAAGGGGGAGGCGTCACAGATACGCAGTATTTT	CASSFQGGGVTDTQYF
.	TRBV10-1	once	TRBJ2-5	TGCGCCAGCAGAGGAACTAGCCAAGAGACCCAGTACTTC	CASRGTSQETQYF
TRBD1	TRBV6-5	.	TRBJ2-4	TGTGCCAGCAGTAGACAGGGGTGGGGAAACATTCAGTACTTC	CASSRQGWGNIQYF
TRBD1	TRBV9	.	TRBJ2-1	TGTGCCAGCAGCCCGACCGGGACAGGGGTCTACAATGAGCAGTTCTTC	CASSPTGTGVYNEQFF
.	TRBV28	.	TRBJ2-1	TGTGCCAGCAGTCGCGGAGGGGGCTCCTACAATGAGCAGTTCTTC	CASSRGGGSYNEQFF
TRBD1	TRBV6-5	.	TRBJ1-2	TGTGCCAGCAGTTACCTTCGGACAGGGGGCGGTTATGGCTACACCTTC	CASSYLRTGGGYGYTF
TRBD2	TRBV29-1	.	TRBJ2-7	TGCAGCGTTGAACGGCTAGCGGGGGGAACCGAGCAGTACTTC	CSVERLAGGTEQYF
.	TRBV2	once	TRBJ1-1	TGTGCCAGCACGAACAGCTTCCTCGCTGAAGCTTTCTTT	CASTNSFLAEAFF
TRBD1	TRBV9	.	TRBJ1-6	TGTGCCAGCAGCCCAACAGGGGGCATGGATTCACCCCTCCACTTT	CASSPTGGMDSPLHF